This T cell receptor beta chain is drawn from a study of blood T cell repertoires in COVID-19. About the study: The United States, Italy and Spain supplied acute and convalescent COVID-19 samples. T cells, B-cell-depleted T cells, or PBMCs supplied cDNA or gDNA.

Original data processing: By means of reference gene primer amplification, nucleated cell counts were estimated. Assay: immunoSEQ multiplex PCR; the TCRdb copy retains only in-frame clones and omits some. D and trimming were read from the DNA, whereas the V and J calls and clone size are those reported in that table. The data show approximately 97,000 clones, with approximately 90% seen just once and about 1.7% held by the top ten. Germline lookup yields CDR1 SGHTA and CDR2 FQGNSA. Trimming at V came to 3 bases and at J to 4 bases, leaving 2 bases not matched to a gene. The CDR3 extends over 14 amino acids.

Sequences were obtained from peripheral blood. V gene TRBV7-2 combines with J gene TRBJ2-4; 8 positions agree with TRBD1. The sequence was collected from a man aged 55 to 70 with acute or convalescent COVID-19. The CDR3 here is CASSLTGEKNIQYF. The CDR3 DNA reads TGTGCCAGCAGCTTGACAGGGGAAAAAAACATTCAGTACTTC.